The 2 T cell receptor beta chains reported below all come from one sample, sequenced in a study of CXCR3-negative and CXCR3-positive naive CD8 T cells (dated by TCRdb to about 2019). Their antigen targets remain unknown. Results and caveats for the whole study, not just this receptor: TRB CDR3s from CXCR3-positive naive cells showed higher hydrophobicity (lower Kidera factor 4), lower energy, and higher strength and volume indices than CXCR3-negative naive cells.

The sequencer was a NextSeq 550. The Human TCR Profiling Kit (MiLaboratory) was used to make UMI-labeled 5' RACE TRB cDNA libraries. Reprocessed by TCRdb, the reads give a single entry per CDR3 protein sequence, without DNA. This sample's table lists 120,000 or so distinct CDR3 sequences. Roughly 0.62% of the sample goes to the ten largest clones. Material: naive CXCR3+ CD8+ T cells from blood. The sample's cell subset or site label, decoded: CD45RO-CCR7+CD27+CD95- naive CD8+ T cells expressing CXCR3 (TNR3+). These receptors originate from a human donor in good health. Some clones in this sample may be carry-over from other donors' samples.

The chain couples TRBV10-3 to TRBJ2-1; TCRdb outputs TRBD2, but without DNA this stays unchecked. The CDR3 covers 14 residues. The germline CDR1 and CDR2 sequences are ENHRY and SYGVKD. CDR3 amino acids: CAISEESGFNEQFF.

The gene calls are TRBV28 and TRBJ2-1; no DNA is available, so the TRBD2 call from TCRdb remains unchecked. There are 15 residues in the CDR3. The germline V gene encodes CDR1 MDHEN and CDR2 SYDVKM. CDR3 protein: CASRTAGVVYNEQFF.